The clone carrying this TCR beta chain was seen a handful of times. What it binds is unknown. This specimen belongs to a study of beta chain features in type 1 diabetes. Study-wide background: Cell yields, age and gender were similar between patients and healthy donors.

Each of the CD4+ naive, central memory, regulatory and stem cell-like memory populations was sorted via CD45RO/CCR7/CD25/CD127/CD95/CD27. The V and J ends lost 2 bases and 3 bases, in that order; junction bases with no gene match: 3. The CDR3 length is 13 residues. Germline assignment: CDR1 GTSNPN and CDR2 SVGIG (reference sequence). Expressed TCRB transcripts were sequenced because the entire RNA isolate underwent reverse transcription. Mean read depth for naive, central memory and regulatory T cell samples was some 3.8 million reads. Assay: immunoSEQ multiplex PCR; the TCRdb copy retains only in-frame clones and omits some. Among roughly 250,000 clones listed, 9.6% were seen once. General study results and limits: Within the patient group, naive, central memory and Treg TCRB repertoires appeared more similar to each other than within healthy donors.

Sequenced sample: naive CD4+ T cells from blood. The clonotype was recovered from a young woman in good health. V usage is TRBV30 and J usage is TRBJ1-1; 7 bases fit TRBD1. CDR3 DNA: TGTGCCTGGAGTTCGACAGGGTACACTGAAGCTTTCTTT. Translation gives CAWSSTGYTEAFF.